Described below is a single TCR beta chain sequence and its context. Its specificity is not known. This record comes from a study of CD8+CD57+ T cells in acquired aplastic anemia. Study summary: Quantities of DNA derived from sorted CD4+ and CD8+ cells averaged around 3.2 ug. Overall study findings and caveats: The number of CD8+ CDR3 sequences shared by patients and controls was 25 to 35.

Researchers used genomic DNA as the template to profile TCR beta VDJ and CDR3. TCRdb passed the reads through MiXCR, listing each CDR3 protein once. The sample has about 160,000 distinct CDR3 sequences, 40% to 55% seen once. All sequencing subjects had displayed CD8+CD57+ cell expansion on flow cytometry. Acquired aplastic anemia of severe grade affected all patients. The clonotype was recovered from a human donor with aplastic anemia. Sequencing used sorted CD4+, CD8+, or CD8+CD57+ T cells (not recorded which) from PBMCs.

The CDR3 sequence: CASSQVRVGSYGYTF. The CDR3 nucleotides read TGCGCCAGCAGCCAAGTTAGGGTCGGGAGCTATGGCTACACCTTC. The gene calls are TRBV4-3 and TRBJ1-2; D is undetermined. CDR1 is LGHNA and CDR2 is YSLEER in the germline V gene. The V and J ends lost 1 base and 4 bases respectively, with 13 bases between them. The CDR3 is 15 residues long.